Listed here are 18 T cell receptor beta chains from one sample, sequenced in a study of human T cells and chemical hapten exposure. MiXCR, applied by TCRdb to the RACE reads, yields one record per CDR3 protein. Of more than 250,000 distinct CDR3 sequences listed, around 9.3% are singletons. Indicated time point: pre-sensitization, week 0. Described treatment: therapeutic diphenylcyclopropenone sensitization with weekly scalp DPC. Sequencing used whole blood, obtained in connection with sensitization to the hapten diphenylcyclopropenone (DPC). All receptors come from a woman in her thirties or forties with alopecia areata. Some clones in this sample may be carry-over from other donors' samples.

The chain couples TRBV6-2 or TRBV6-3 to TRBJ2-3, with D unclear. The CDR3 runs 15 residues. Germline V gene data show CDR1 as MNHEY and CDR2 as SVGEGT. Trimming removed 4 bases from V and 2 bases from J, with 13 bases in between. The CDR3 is CASSSWRYYTDTQYF. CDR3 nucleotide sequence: TGTGCCAGCAGTTCGTGGCGGTACTACACAGATACGCAGTATTTT.

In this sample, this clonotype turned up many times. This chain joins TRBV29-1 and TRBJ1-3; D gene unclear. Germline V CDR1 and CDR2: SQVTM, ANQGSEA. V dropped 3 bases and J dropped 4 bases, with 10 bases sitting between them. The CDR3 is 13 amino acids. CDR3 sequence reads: CSVEWNPGNTIYF. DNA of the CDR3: TGCAGCGTTGAGTGGAATCCGGGAAACACCATATATTTT.

CDR3 region: CASSPSSGAPGDQYF. In nucleotides, the CDR3 is TGTGCCAGCAGCCCTTCCAGCGGGGCTCCTGGGGACCAGTACTTC. The rearrangement joins TRBV7-9 to TRBJ2-5, with 7 bases that match TRBD2. Germline V gene lookup returns CDR1 SEHNR and CDR2 FQNEAQ (reference sequence). J was trimmed by 10 bases and V by 5 bases; bases with no gene match: 16. The CDR3 is 15 amino acids.

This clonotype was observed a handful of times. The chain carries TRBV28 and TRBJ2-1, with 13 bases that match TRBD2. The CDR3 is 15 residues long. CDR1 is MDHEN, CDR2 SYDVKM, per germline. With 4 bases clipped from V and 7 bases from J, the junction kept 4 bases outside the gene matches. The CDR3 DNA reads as TGTGCCAGCAGTTCGGGACTAGCGGGACGGAATGAGCAGTTCTTC. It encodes CASSSGLAGRNEQFF.

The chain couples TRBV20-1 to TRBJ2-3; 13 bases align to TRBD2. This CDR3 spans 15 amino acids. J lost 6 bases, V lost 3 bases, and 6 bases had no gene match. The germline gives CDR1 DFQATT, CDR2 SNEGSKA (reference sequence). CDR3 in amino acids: CSARTSGRWWDTQYF. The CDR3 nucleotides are TGCAGTGCTAGGACTAGCGGGAGGTGGTGGGATACGCAGTATTTT.

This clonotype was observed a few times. The DNA for the CDR3 is TGCGCCAGCAGCTTGGACACTAGTGCAGATACGCAGTATTTT. Translating gives CASSLDTSADTQYF. This chain joins TRBV5-1 and TRBJ2-3, with TRBD2 as a possible D gene (5 bases). The CDR3 has 14 residues. Germline V gene sequence: CDR1 SGHRS, CDR2 YFSETQ. V lost 0 bases, J lost 4 bases, and 9 bases lay in between.

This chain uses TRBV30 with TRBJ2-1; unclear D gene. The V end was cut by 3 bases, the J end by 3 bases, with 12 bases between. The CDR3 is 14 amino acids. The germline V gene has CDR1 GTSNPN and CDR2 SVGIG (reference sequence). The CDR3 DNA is TGTGCCTGGAGAGTCAGGTACCGCTACAATGAGCAGTTCTTC. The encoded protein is CAWRVRYRYNEQFF. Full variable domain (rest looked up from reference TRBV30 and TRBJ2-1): SQTIHQWPATLVQPVGSPLSLECTVEGTSNPNLYWYRQAAGRGLQLLFYSVGIGQISSEVPQNLSASRPQDRQFILSSKKLLLSDSGFYLCAWRVRYRYNEQFFGPGTRLTVL.

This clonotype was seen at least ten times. CDR3 DNA sequence: TGTGCCACCAGTGATTCCGGGACGGCCAACACCGGGGAGCTGTTTTTT. Its translation: CATSDSGTANTGELFF. This chain connects TRBV24-1 to TRBJ2-2; D is perhaps TRBD1 or TRBD2 (5 bases each). The CDR3 is 16 amino acids. Germline V gene lookup returns CDR1 KGHDR and CDR2 SFDVKD. The V end was cut by 2 bases, the J end by 2 bases, with 11 bases between.

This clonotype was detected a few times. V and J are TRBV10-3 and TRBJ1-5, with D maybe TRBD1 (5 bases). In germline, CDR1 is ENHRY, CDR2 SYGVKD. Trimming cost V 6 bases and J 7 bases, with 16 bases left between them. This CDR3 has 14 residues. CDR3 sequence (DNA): TGTGCCATCAGCGCCCGGGACGGAGGGCAGCCCCAGCATTTT. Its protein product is CAISARDGGQPQHF.

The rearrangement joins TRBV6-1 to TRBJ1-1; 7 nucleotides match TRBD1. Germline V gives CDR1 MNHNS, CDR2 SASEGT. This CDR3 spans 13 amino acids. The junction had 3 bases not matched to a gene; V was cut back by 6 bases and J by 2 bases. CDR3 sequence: CASRWTGNTEAFF. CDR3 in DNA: TGTGCCAGCAGATGGACAGGTAACACTGAAGCTTTCTTT.

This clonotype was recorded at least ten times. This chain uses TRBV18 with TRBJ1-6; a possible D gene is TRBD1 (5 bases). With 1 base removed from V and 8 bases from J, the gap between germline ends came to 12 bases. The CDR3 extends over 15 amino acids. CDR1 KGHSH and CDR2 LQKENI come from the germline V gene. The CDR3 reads CASSPRGNPDSPLHF. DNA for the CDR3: TGTGCCAGCTCACCACGGGGGAACCCGGATTCACCCCTCCACTTT.

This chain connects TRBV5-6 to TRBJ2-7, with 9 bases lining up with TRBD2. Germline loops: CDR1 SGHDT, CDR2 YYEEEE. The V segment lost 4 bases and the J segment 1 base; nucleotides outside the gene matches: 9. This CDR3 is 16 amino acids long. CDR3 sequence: CASSIISGSKSYEQYF. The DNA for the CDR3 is TGTGCCAGCAGCATAATTAGCGGGAGTAAGTCCTACGAGCAGTACTTC. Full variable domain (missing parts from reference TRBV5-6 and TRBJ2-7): DAGVTQSPTHLIKTRGQQVTLRCSPKSGHDTVSWYQQALGQGPQFIFQYYEEEERQRGNFPDRFSGHQFPNYSSELNVNALLLGDSALYLCASSIISGSKSYEQYFGPGTRLTVT.

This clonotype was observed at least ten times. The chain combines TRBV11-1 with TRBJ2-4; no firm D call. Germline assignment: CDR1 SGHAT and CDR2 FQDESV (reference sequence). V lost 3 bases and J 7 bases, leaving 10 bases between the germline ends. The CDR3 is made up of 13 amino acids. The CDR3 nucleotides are TGTGCCAGCAGCTTCGAGTCTGGGAACATTCAGTACTTC. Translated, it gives CASSFESGNIQYF. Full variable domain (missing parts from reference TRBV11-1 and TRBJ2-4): EAEVAQSPRYKITEKSQAVAFWCDPISGHATLYWYRQILGQGPELLVQFQDESVVDDSQLPKDRFSAERLKGVDSTLKIQPAELGDSAMYLCASSFESGNIQYFGAGTRLSVL.

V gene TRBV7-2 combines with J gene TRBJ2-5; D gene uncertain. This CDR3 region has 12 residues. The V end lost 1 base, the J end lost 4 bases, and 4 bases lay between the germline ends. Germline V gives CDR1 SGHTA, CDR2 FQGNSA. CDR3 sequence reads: CASSLVPETQYF. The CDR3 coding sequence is TGTGCCAGCAGCTTAGTTCCAGAGACCCAGTACTTC. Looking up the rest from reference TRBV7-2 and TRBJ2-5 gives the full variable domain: GAGVSQSPSNKVTEKGKDVELRCDPISGHTALYWYRQSLGQGLEFLIYFQGNSAPDKSGLPSDRFSAERTGGSVSTLTIQRTQQEDSAVYLCASSLVPETQYFGPGTRLLVL.

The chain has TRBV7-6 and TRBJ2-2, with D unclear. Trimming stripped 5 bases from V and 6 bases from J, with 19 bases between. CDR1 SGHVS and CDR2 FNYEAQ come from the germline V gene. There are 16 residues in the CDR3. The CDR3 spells CASSPLVNPYPGELFF. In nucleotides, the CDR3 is TGTGCCAGCAGCCCGCTCGTGAACCCGTACCCCGGGGAGCTGTTTTTT.

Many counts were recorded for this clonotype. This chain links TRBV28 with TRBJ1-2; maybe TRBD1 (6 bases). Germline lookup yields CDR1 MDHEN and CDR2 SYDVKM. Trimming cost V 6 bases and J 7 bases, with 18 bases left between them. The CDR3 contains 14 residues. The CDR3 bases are TGTGCCAGCAGGACCCCGTCAGGGGTCCCTGGCTACACCTTC. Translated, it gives CASRTPSGVPGYTF.

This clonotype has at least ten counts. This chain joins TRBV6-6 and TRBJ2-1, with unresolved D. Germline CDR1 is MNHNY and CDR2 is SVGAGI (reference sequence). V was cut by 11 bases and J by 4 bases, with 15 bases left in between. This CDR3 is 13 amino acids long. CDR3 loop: CAGSLSSYNEQFF. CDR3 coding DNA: TGTGCCGGCTCTTTGTCATCGTACAATGAGCAGTTCTTC.

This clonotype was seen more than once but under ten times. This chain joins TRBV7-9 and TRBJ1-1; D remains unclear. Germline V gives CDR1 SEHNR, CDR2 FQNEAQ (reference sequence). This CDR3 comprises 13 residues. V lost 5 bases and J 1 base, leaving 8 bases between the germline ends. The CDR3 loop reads CASSTTENTEAFF. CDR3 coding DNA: TGTGCCAGCAGCACAACAGAGAACACTGAAGCTTTCTTT.